The text below deals with one TCR beta chain. Trimming left V 6 bases short and J 6 bases short, with 18 bases between. The length of the CDR3 is 14 residues. Germline CDR1 MNHEY, CDR2 SVGAGI. The sample comes from a study of blood T cell repertoires in COVID-19. Across the whole study: Specimens from acute and convalescent COVID-19 originated in the United States, Italy and Spain.

The table came from immunoSEQ multiplex PCR; TCRdb's copy has only in-frame clones and leaves some out. The table includes 150,000 to 200,000 clones, approximately 80% detected once. Sequencing used PBMCs or T cells enriched from blood (not recorded which). This sequence joins TRBV6-5 and TRBJ2-7; possibly TRBD1 for D (6 bases). This TCR derives from a man aged 70 or older who had been exposed to COVID-19. The CDR3 region is CASRWDKRGGEQYF. The CDR3 DNA follows: TGTGCCAGCAGATGGGACAAAAGAGGCGGCGAGCAGTACTTC.